Below, 30 T cell receptor beta chains from the same sample are listed, as sequenced in a study of Ad26.COV2.S vaccination and SARS-CoV-2 variants. Treatment meaning: some 20 received Ad26.COV2.S at low or high dose, single or two shots; 5 received placebo; per-sample allocation not given. Samples analyzed were those drawn on day 63 after the first vaccine or placebo injection. Sequencing was performed with immunoSEQ multiplex PCR; in TCRdb, only in-frame clones are kept and a portion is missing. The table has roughly 410,000 clones, about 83% seen once; the top ten hold 7.4%. The material was peripheral blood, obtained in a trial of Ad26.COV2.S vaccine versus placebo. Receptors originate from a person between 18 and 65 years old who received the Ad26.COV2.S COVID-19 vaccine or a placebo.

This sequence joins TRBV6-2 or TRBV6-3 and TRBJ1-5, with no clear D. This CDR3 is 14 amino acids long. Trimming cost V 5 bases and J 5 bases, with 13 bases left between them. Germline-derived CDR1 and CDR2 are MNHEY and SVGEGT. CDR3 amino acids: CASSDGRAYQPQHF. As DNA, the CDR3 is TGTGCCAGCAGTGACGGAAGGGCCTATCAGCCCCAGCATTTT.

This clone was observed once. The germline gene is not matched at one end of the junction; a read error may be the cause. The V call is TRBV7-9, the J call TRBJ1-1, with D uncertain. CDR1 SEHNR and CDR2 FQNEAQ come from the germline V gene (reference sequence). The CDR3 sequence is 11 residues long. The CDR3 bases are TGTGCCAGCAGCTTACATACAGACCAAGCGTTT. It encodes CASSLHTDQAF.

The chain employs TRBV12-3 or TRBV12-4 and TRBJ1-1; a possible D gene is TRBD1 (6 bases). The ends were cut back, 5 bases at V and 4 bases at J, with 11 bases in the middle. This CDR3 comprises 13 residues. The CDR3 bases are TGTGCCAGCAGTCATGGGGGGCCCACTGAAGCTTTCTTT. The encoded protein is CASSHGGPTEAFF.

This chain connects TRBV4-1 to TRBJ1-1; D uncertain. The CDR3 covers 14 residues. CDR1 and CDR2 (germline): MGHRA, YSYEKL. Trimming pared 0 bases from V and 0 bases from J, leaving 5 bases between. The CDR3: CASSQDRLNTEAFF. CDR3 DNA: TGCGCCAGCAGCCAAGACAGGCTGAACACTGAAGCTTTCTTT.

The gene calls are TRBV5-1 and TRBJ2-2; TRBD1 might be the D (5 bases). Germline V lookup: CDR1 SGHRS, CDR2 YFSETQ. The CDR3 loop spans 15 amino acids. V was pared by 2 bases and J by 0 bases, with 8 bases between. This chain's CDR3 is CASSFRAPNTGELFF. DNA for the CDR3: TGCGCCAGCAGCTTCAGGGCCCCGAACACCGGGGAGCTGTTTTTT. Full variable domain (rest looked up from reference TRBV5-1 and TRBJ2-2): KAGVTQTPRYLIKTRGQQVTLSCSPISGHRSVSWYQQTPGQGLQFLFEYFSETQRNKGNFPGRFSGRQFSNSRSEMNVSTLELGDSALYLCASSFRAPNTGELFFGEGSRLTVL.

The genes are TRBV6-1 and TRBJ1-1, with 10 positions matching TRBD1. The V segment lost 7 bases and the J segment 0 bases; nucleotides outside the gene matches: 8. Germline loops: CDR1 MNHNS, CDR2 SASEGT. This CDR3 comprises 16 residues. The CDR3 protein is CASIDRGRGVNTEAFF. As DNA, the CDR3 is TGTGCCAGCATTGACAGGGGGCGCGGGGTGAACACTGAAGCTTTCTTT.

This rearrangement joins TRBV5-1 to TRBJ1-2; D may be TRBD1 (5 bases). Germline V gives CDR1 SGHRS, CDR2 YFSETQ. The CDR3 covers 14 residues. V was shortened by 4 bases and J by 3 bases, with 13 bases between the two germline ends. CDR3 nucleotides: TGCGCCAGCAGCCGTGGGGGGAAGGACTATGGCTACACCTTC. Translation: CASSRGGKDYGYTF.

This rearrangement joins TRBV7-7 to TRBJ2-7, with a possible D match to TRBD2 (6 bases). V was shortened by 1 base and J by 6 bases, with 16 bases between the two germline ends. The CDR3 spans 15 residues. Germline V lookup: CDR1 SSHAT, CDR2 FNYEAQ (reference sequence). The CDR3 DNA reads TGTGCCAGCAGCTTAGACGGGGGACCTCTCGCCGAGCAGTACTTC. This translates into CASSLDGGPLAEQYF. Together with reference TRBV7-7 and TRBJ2-7, the CDR3 gives the full variable domain: GAGVSQSPRYKVTKRGQDVTLRCDPISSHATLYWYQQALGQGPEFLTYFNYEAQPDKSGLPSDRFSAERPEGSISTLTIQRTEQRDSAMYRCASSLDGGPLAEQYFGPGTRLTVT.

The chain has TRBV9 and TRBJ1-2, with 7 positions matching TRBD1. Germline assignment: CDR1 SGDLS and CDR2 YYNGEE. J lost 5 bases, V lost 4 bases, and 8 bases had no gene match. The CDR3 consists of 14 residues. The CDR3 is CASSHSGGEYGYTF. The CDR3 DNA follows: TGTGCCAGCAGCCACTCAGGGGGGGAATATGGCTACACCTTC.

The chain has TRBV12-3 or TRBV12-4 and TRBJ2-1; the D is unclear. The CDR3 has 12 residues. V lost 2 bases and J 8 bases, leaving 7 bases between the germline ends. This CDR3 is CASSLILHEQFF. CDR3 nucleotide sequence: TGTGCCAGCAGTTTAATCCTGCATGAGCAGTTCTTC.

The rearrangement links TRBV30 to TRBJ2-5; 11 nucleotides agree with TRBD2. Germline assignment: CDR1 GTSNPN and CDR2 SVGIG (reference sequence). This CDR3 contains 16 residues. V trimming: 1 base; J trimming: 6 bases; junction bases outside the gene matches: 10. CDR3: CAWSAGTSGPAKTQYF. CDR3 bases: TGTGCCTGGAGTGCCGGGACTAGCGGACCCGCGAAGACCCAGTACTTC.

A word on this clone: Other DNA sequences in the same sample also yield this CDR3. J is TRBJ2-2 and V is TRBV5-1, with D hard to call. Germline V gene sequence: CDR1 SGHRS, CDR2 YFSETQ. The CDR3 is 15 amino acids. V was trimmed by 0 bases and J by 0 bases, leaving 6 bases between them. As DNA, the CDR3 is TGCGCCAGCAGCTTGGGGGCGGCGAACACCGGGGAGCTGTTTTTT. Translated, it gives CASSLGAANTGELFF.

The chain joins TRBV2 to TRBJ2-2; no clear D. Germline lookup yields CDR1 SNHLY and CDR2 FYNNEI. The CDR3 is made up of 15 amino acids. The V gene lost 4 bases and the J gene lost 0 bases, with 9 bases spanning the gap. CDR3 sequence: CASSAYQANTGELFF. DNA for the CDR3: TGTGCCAGCAGTGCGTACCAAGCGAACACCGGGGAGCTGTTTTTT.

The rearrangement uses TRBV19 and TRBJ1-2; a weak D match, TRBD1 (5 bases). Trimming removed 5 bases from V and 5 bases from J, with 18 bases in between. Germline V gene lookup returns CDR1 LNHDA and CDR2 SQIVND (reference sequence). The CDR3 has 15 amino acids. CDR3 amino acids: CASSPGAIPSYGYTF. In DNA form, the CDR3 reads TGTGCCAGTAGTCCTGGGGCCATACCAAGTTATGGCTACACCTTC.

The V call is TRBV7-6, the J call TRBJ2-7; 8 bases agree with TRBD2. V lost 5 bases, J lost 5 bases, and 11 bases stayed unmatched. The CDR3 is 15 amino acids. Germline V gene sequence: CDR1 SGHVS, CDR2 FNYEAQ. Here the CDR3 reads CASSNSPAGVDEQYF. The CDR3 DNA is TGTGCCAGCAGCAACTCCCCAGCGGGAGTGGACGAGCAGTACTTC.

The chain joins TRBV27 to TRBJ1-2, with D possibly TRBD1 on 6 matching bases. This CDR3 is 14 amino acids long. Germline assignment: CDR1 MNHEY and CDR2 SMNVEV (reference sequence). V was clipped by 1 base and J by 4 bases, with 10 bases between them. The CDR3 reads CASSLWGAGYGYTF. The CDR3 DNA reads TGTGCCAGCAGTTTATGGGGGGCGGGCTATGGCTACACCTTC.

This clone was seen a single time. J is TRBJ2-1 and V is TRBV7-9; TRBD1 matches at 7 bases. CDR3 length: 16 amino acids. Per germline, CDR1 SEHNR and CDR2 FQNEAQ (reference sequence). J gave up 4 bases and V 4 bases, and 10 bases lay outside the gene matches. CDR3 DNA sequence: TGTGCCAGCAGCTCAACAGGACAGGAGAAATACAATGAGCAGTTCTTC. It is translated as CASSSTGQEKYNEQFF.

The J gene is TRBJ2-1, the V gene TRBV12-5, with a weak D call TRBD2 (5 bases). CDR1 LGHNT and CDR2 FRNRAP come from the germline V gene. This CDR3 has 15 residues. V was shortened by 0 bases and J by 7 bases, with 13 bases between the two germline ends. The CDR3, as DNA: TGTGCTAGTGGTTTGGTACAAGGCAGGAGGAATGAGCAGTTCTTC. This translates into CASGLVQGRRNEQFF. The full variable domain, with the rest looked up from reference TRBV12-5 and TRBJ2-1, is DARVTQTPRHKVTEMGQEVTMRCQPILGHNTVFWYRQTMMQGLELLAYFRNRAPLDDSGMPKDRFSAEMPDATLATLKIQPSEPRDSAVYFCASGLVQGRRNEQFFGPGTRLTVL.

The chain carries TRBV18 and TRBJ2-7; weak D call: TRBD1 (5 bases). V gave up 3 bases and J gave up 0 bases, with 15 bases separating them. Germline V lookup: CDR1 KGHSH, CDR2 LQKENI. The CDR3 has 16 amino acids. CDR3 DNA sequence: TGTGCCAGCTCACCCTCGCAGGGATCATCCTCCTACGAGCAGTACTTC. Its translation is CASSPSQGSSSYEQYF.

This chain links TRBV2 with TRBJ2-4, with D possibly TRBD1 on 7 matching bases. The CDR3 is 12 amino acids. Trimming cost V 7 bases and J 9 bases, with 13 bases left between them. Looked up from germline, CDR1 is SNHLY and CDR2 is FYNNEI. Written as DNA, the CDR3 is TGTGCCAGCACCGGACAGGAGGGCATTCAGTACTTC. It translates to CASTGQEGIQYF.

V usage is TRBV3-1 (or the pseudogene TRBV3-2) and J usage is TRBJ2-3; 11 bases are shared with TRBD2. This CDR3 contains 13 residues. With V trimmed by 4 bases and J by 14 bases, 8 bases remained unmatched. Germline V gene sequence: CDR1 LGHDT, CDR2 YNNKEL (reference sequence). As DNA, the CDR3 is TGTGCCAGCAGCCCGGGACTAGCGGTCTCTCTGTATTTT. It specifies CASSPGLAVSLYF.

The rearrangement links TRBV6-6 to TRBJ1-2; D perhaps matches TRBD1 (6 bases). The CDR3 length is 14 residues. Germline loops: CDR1 MNHNY, CDR2 SVGAGI (reference sequence). Trimming shortened V by 7 bases and J by 5 bases, and 17 bases separated the two germline ends. This CDR3 is CASNRAGAEYGYTF. CDR3 nucleotides: TGTGCCAGCAATAGGGCAGGGGCAGAATATGGCTACACCTTC.

V usage is TRBV11-2 and J usage is TRBJ2-1; tentatively, D is TRBD2 (6 bases). The germline gives CDR1 SGHAT, CDR2 FQNNGV. V lost 1 base, J lost 0 bases, and 19 bases lay in between. The CDR3 has 19 amino acids. The DNA for the CDR3 is TGTGCCAGCAGCTTAGGGGGTCGTGGTAGCGGATACTCCTACAATGAGCAGTTCTTC. This encodes CASSLGGRGSGYSYNEQFF.

DNA for the CDR3: TGCAGCGTTGATCGTCTTGGGACAGGGGACACCGGGGAGCTGTTTTTT. Translated, it gives CSVDRLGTGDTGELFF. The rearrangement links TRBV29-1 to TRBJ2-2, with 10 bases matching TRBD1. The V and J ends lost 3 bases and 3 bases, in that order; junction bases with no gene match: 7. The CDR3 has 16 amino acids. Germline lookup yields CDR1 SQVTM and CDR2 ANQGSEA.

V and J are TRBV7-3 and TRBJ2-3, with a weak D call TRBD1 (5 bases). Germline CDR1 is SGHTA and CDR2 is FQGTGA. The CDR3 runs to 13 residues. V was clipped by 5 bases and J by 8 bases, with 14 bases between them. CDR3 amino acids: CASSRTPRATQYF. DNA for the CDR3: TGTGCCAGCAGCCGAACCCCCAGGGCTACGCAGTATTTT.

The V and J genes are TRBV5-1 and TRBJ1-2; D is undetermined. Germline V CDR1 and CDR2: SGHRS, YFSETQ. The CDR3 has 17 amino acids. V was trimmed by 0 bases and J by 3 bases, leaving 18 bases between them. The CDR3 loop is CASSLVWQPQGYYGYTF. CDR3 DNA sequence: TGCGCCAGCAGCTTGGTGTGGCAGCCCCAAGGCTACTATGGCTACACCTTC.

This chain connects TRBV25-1 to TRBJ2-7; D not resolved. V lost 8 bases and J lost 4, with 12 bases in between. The CDR3 length is 12 residues. Germline V CDR1 and CDR2: MGHDK, SYGVNS. CDR3 amino acids: CASPFAQYEQYF. CDR3 sequence (DNA): TGTGCCAGCCCTTTCGCCCAGTACGAGCAGTACTTC.

The rearrangement links TRBV7-9 to TRBJ2-7; D is possibly TRBD2 (6 bases). The CDR3 contains 13 residues. The V end was cut by 5 bases, the J end by 5 bases, with 13 bases between. CDR1 SEHNR and CDR2 FQNEAQ come from the germline V gene (reference sequence). The CDR3 DNA reads as TGTGCCAGCAGCCCGGGACTGGTGGACGAGCAGTACTTC. This codes for CASSPGLVDEQYF.

There are a few counts of this clone. The chain recombines TRBV4-3 with TRBJ1-3, with D perhaps matching TRBD1 (6 bases). V lost 4 bases, J lost 6 bases, and 13 bases lay in between. Germline lookup yields CDR1 LGHNA and CDR2 YSLEER. The CDR3 covers 14 residues. This CDR3 is CASSLRTGLNTIYF. The DNA for the CDR3 is TGCGCCAGCAGCCTACGTACAGGGTTAAACACCATATATTTT.

This clone was seen a single time. V gene TRBV7-3 combines with J gene TRBJ1-6; 10 bases map to TRBD1. The germline V gene encodes CDR1 SGHTA and CDR2 FQGTGA. This CDR3 is 14 amino acids long. Trimming at V came to 5 bases and at J to 7 bases, leaving 2 bases not matched to a gene. CDR3 loop: CASSPDRGNSPLHF. The CDR3, as DNA: TGTGCCAGCAGCCCGGACAGGGGGAATTCACCCCTCCACTTT.